The 30 T cell receptor beta chains reported below all come from one sample, sequenced in a study of response to subunit inactivated influenza vaccine. Via MiXCR, TCRdb re-called the RT-PCR reads, giving one row per CDR3 protein. The sample includes about 240,000 distinct CDR3 sequences, over 9% of them seen just once. The source material was non-naive T cells sorted from PBMCs, sampled 14 to 15 days before vaccination. All receptors derive from a man aged 45-65 years who received an inactivated influenza vaccine.

The chain carries TRBV6-2 or TRBV6-3 and TRBJ1-5, with a possible D match to TRBD1 (6 bases). The germline gives CDR1 MNHEY, CDR2 SVGEGT. There are 17 residues in the CDR3. V gave up 6 bases and J gave up 6 bases, with 24 bases separating them. The CDR3 DNA reads as TGTGCCAGCAGCCGCGGAGTTACAGGGATTTACAGTCAGCCCCAGCATTTT. Translation: CASSRGVTGIYSQPQHF.

This clonotype was seen many times. J is TRBJ2-1 and V is TRBV29-1; D unclear. The CDR3 covers 11 residues. With 1 base removed from V and 8 bases from J, the gap between germline ends came to 6 bases. Germline CDR1 is SQVTM and CDR2 is ANQGSEA. The DNA of the CDR3 is TGCAGCGTTGAAGCATTCTATGAGCAGTTCTTC. Translated: CSVEAFYEQFF.

The chain employs TRBV7-9 and TRBJ2-5; the D gene is possibly TRBD1 (5 bases). V lost 5 bases and J 5 bases, leaving 15 bases between the germline ends. Germline V gives CDR1 SEHNR, CDR2 FQNEAQ (reference sequence). The CDR3 loop spans 14 amino acids. The CDR3 DNA reads as TGTGCCAGCAGCCTAACGACCCCAGGGGAGACCCAGTACTTC. It yields the protein CASSLTTPGETQYF.

The chain has TRBV7-2 and TRBJ2-5; 13 bases agree with TRBD2. From germline, CDR1 is SGHTA and CDR2 FQGNSA. The CDR3 totals 16 residues. V gave up 3 bases and J gave up 5 bases; unmatched junction bases: 6. In DNA, the CDR3 is TGTGCCAGCAGCTTGGGGACTAGCGGGGTAGCGGAGACCCAGTACTTC. It codes for CASSLGTSGVAETQYF.

The chain joins TRBV5-6 to TRBJ2-2; possibly TRBD1 for D (6 bases). Germline CDR1 is SGHDT and CDR2 is YYEEEE. The CDR3 covers 15 residues. The germline V and J ends were trimmed by 5 bases and 3 bases, with 14 bases remaining between them. CDR3 DNA: TGTGCCAGCAGGACCATGGCAGGGGACACCGGGGAGCTGTTTTTT. Its protein product is CASRTMAGDTGELFF.

This clonotype was observed a handful of times. J is TRBJ1-6 and V is TRBV7-2; no definite D call. The germline gives CDR1 SGHTA, CDR2 FQGNSA. This CDR3 contains 13 residues. V was shortened by 3 bases and J by 10 bases, with 10 bases between the two germline ends. The CDR3 sequence is CASSLVEESPLHF. CDR3 coding DNA: TGTGCCAGCAGCTTGGTAGAGGAATCACCCCTCCACTTT.

This clonotype was recorded a few times. J is TRBJ1-1 and V is TRBV7-2; 8 bases are shared with TRBD1. From germline, CDR1 is SGHTA and CDR2 FQGNSA. CDR3 length equals 15 residues. Losses at the gene ends were 0 bases for V and 8 bases for J; bases not matched to a gene: 8. CDR3: CASSLAGQGAAEAFF. In DNA form, the CDR3 reads TGTGCCAGCAGCTTAGCAGGGCAGGGGGCAGCGGAAGCTTTCTTT.

This clonotype has ten or more counts. The V and J genes are TRBV10-2 and TRBJ2-5, with D possibly matching TRBD1 (5 bases). Trimming pared 5 bases from V and 4 bases from J, leaving 8 bases between. The germline V gene has CDR1 WSHSY and CDR2 SAAADI. This CDR3 is 12 amino acids long. The CDR3 sequence is CASSQQGETQYF. As DNA, the CDR3 is TGCGCCAGCAGTCAGCAGGGAGAGACCCAGTACTTC.

This clonotype was seen repeatedly, ten times or more. This chain connects TRBV29-1 to TRBJ1-1, with a possible D match to TRBD1 (6 bases). The CDR3 consists of 13 residues. The germline gives CDR1 SQVTM, CDR2 ANQGSEA. Trimming stripped 7 bases from V and 0 bases from J, with 12 bases between. CDR3 bases: TGCAGCGCCGAGACAGGAATGAACACTGAAGCTTTCTTT. This sequence encodes CSAETGMNTEAFF.

This chain connects TRBV2 to TRBJ1-3, with no clear D. V lost 1 base, J lost 0 bases, and 10 bases lay in between. The germline V gene has CDR1 SNHLY and CDR2 FYNNEI. The CDR3 runs to 16 residues. CDR3 in amino acids: CASSEGRRVSGNTIYF. CDR3 DNA sequence: TGTGCCAGCAGTGAAGGGCGGCGGGTCTCTGGAAACACCATATATTTT.

This clonotype was counted between two and nine times. The chain uses TRBV2 and TRBJ2-2; D ambiguous. Trimming pared 5 bases from V and 6 bases from J, leaving 10 bases between. Germline V gene data show CDR1 as SNHLY and CDR2 as FYNNEI. The CDR3 spans 13 residues. In DNA form, the CDR3 reads TGTGCCAGCAGTTCAGAACAGCCCGGGGAGCTGTTTTTT. It is translated as CASSSEQPGELFF.

The chain has TRBV15 and TRBJ1-4, with 8 bases fitting TRBD1. CDR1 is LNHNV, CDR2 YYDKDF, per germline (reference sequence). The CDR3 runs to 16 residues. V shed 0 bases, J shed 8 bases, and the junction held 8 bases outside the gene matches. The chain's CDR3 is CATSRDRGQGREKLFF. The CDR3, as DNA: TGTGCCACCAGCAGAGATCGTGGACAGGGACGCGAAAAACTGTTTTTT.

CDR3 amino acids: CASSSRQGSSPLHF. For the CDR3, the DNA is TGTGCCAGCAGTTCTCGACAGGGATCCTCACCCCTCCACTTT. The gene calls are TRBV27 and TRBJ1-6, with 7 bases that match TRBD1. J lost 10 bases, V lost 4 bases, and 7 bases had no gene match. Looked up from germline, CDR1 is MNHEY and CDR2 is SMNVEV (reference sequence). The CDR3 is made up of 14 amino acids.

This clonotype appeared many times. The chain links TRBV29-1 to TRBJ1-1; TRBD1 matches at 9 bases. J was trimmed by 8 bases and V by 7 bases; bases with no gene match: 5. CDR1 SQVTM and CDR2 ANQGSEA come from the germline V gene. The CDR3 consists of 11 residues. The CDR3 DNA reads TGCAGCGCCGGACAGGGGATAGAAGCTTTCTTT. Protein: CSAGQGIEAFF.

The V and J genes are TRBV6-5 and TRBJ2-1, with D unresolved. The V end was cut by 4 bases, the J end by 4 bases, with 11 bases between. The CDR3 loop spans 14 amino acids. From germline, CDR1 is MNHEY and CDR2 SVGAGI. The CDR3 reads CASSSLTGYNEQFF. The CDR3 nucleotides are TGTGCCAGCAGTTCCCTGACGGGTTACAATGAGCAGTTCTTC.

This clonotype has a handful of counts. The chain recombines TRBV6-1 with TRBJ2-4, with D perhaps matching TRBD1 (6 bases). V dropped 8 bases and J dropped 0 bases, with 17 bases sitting between them. CDR1 is MNHNS, CDR2 SASEGT, per germline. The CDR3 sequence is 16 residues long. The CDR3 nucleotides read TGTGCCAGCTCGGACAGACACAAACTAGCCAAAAACATTCAGTACTTC. Protein: CASSDRHKLAKNIQYF.

This clonotype was counted ten times or more. The genes are TRBV7-9 and TRBJ2-5; no clear D. V was trimmed by 1 base and J by 5 bases, leaving 11 bases between them. CDR3 length: 14 residues. The germline V gene encodes CDR1 SEHNR and CDR2 FQNEAQ (reference sequence). The CDR3 region has the DNA TGTGCCAGCAGCTTAGACAACGGCTCGGAGACCCAGTACTTC. As protein: CASSLDNGSETQYF.

This clonotype occurred a few times. One end of the junction fails to match germline, which may point to a read error. The chain is built from TRBV7-2 and TRBJ2-2; D may be TRBD2 (5 bases). The germline V gene has CDR1 SGHTA and CDR2 FQGNSA. This CDR3 comprises 14 residues. The CDR3 region is CASSLALVSGELFF. The CDR3, as DNA: TGTGCCAGCAGCCTAGCACTAGTATCCGGGGAGCTGTTTTTT.

This clonotype has only a few counts. The chain is built from TRBV12-3 or TRBV12-4 and TRBJ2-5, with TRBD2 identical over 9 bases. J gave up 5 bases and V 3 bases, and 10 bases lay outside the gene matches. The CDR3 has 16 residues. The CDR3 sequence is CASSLQGLARVETQYF. The CDR3 coding sequence is TGTGCCAGCAGTTTGCAAGGACTAGCGAGGGTGGAGACCCAGTACTTC.

This clonotype was picked up a small number of times. The V and J genes are TRBV20-1 and TRBJ1-1, with 8 bases lining up with TRBD1. Germline lookup yields CDR1 DFQATT and CDR2 SNEGSKA (reference sequence). There are 13 residues in the CDR3. The ends lost 4 bases at V and 3 bases at J; junction bases unmatched: 4. The CDR3 loop is CSATDRDDTEAFF. The CDR3 nucleotides are TGCAGTGCTACGGACAGGGACGACACTGAAGCTTTCTTT.

This chain uses TRBV4-1 with TRBJ2-5; D is undetermined. Trimming cost V 3 bases and J 7 bases, with 15 bases left between them. This CDR3 has 14 amino acids. CDR1 and CDR2 (germline): MGHRA, YSYEKL. CDR3 protein: CASSQDSPFMTQYF. The CDR3 nucleotides read TGCGCCAGCAGCCAGGATTCCCCCTTTATGACCCAGTACTTC.

A few counts support this clonotype. This CDR3 is CASSTYTGELFF. DNA of the CDR3: TGTGCCAGCAGTACATACACCGGGGAGCTGTTTTTT. V gene TRBV28 combines with J gene TRBJ2-2; D is undetermined. There are 12 residues in the CDR3. V was trimmed by 5 bases and J by 3 bases, leaving 4 bases between them. Germline values: CDR1 MDHEN, CDR2 SYDVKM.

This clonotype was observed many times. The rearrangement joins TRBV5-1 to TRBJ2-3; 7 bases fit TRBD1. CDR1 is SGHRS and CDR2 is YFSETQ in the germline V gene. This CDR3 has 15 residues. Trimming removed 4 bases from V and 2 bases from J; junction bases left unmatched: 7. The CDR3 sequence is CASSPEGTDTDTQYF. Written as DNA, the CDR3 is TGCGCCAGCAGCCCCGAAGGGACAGACACAGATACGCAGTATTTT. Full variable domain (missing parts from reference TRBV5-1 and TRBJ2-3): KAGVTQTPRYLIKTRGQQVTLSCSPISGHRSVSWYQQTPGQGLQFLFEYFSETQRNKGNFPGRFSGRQFSNSRSEMNVSTLELGDSALYLCASSPEGTDTDTQYFGPGTRLTVL.

This clonotype was seen a few times. The chain recombines TRBV20-1 with TRBJ1-4; D gene uncertain. The germline gives CDR1 DFQATT, CDR2 SNEGSKA (reference sequence). The CDR3 runs 12 residues. The V end was cut by 5 bases, the J end by 3 bases, with 7 bases between. In DNA, the CDR3 is TGCAGTGCTTATAGAGCTAATGAAAAACTGTTTTTT. This encodes CSAYRANEKLFF.

The rearrangement links TRBV20-1 to TRBJ2-3; TRBD2 is a possible D gene (5 bases). Looked up from germline, CDR1 is DFQATT and CDR2 is SNEGSKA (reference sequence). The CDR3 contains 13 residues. V lost 5 bases and J lost 0, with 9 bases in between. CDR3 residues: CSASRTSTDTQYF. The CDR3 DNA sequence: TGCAGTGCTTCTCGGACTAGCACAGATACGCAGTATTTT.

This clonotype was picked up many times. V gene TRBV5-4 combines with J gene TRBJ2-2; D remains ambiguous. CDR3 size: 13 residues. Germline lookup yields CDR1 SGHNT and CDR2 YYREEE (reference sequence). V was cut by 1 base and J by 5 bases, with 6 bases left in between. The CDR3: CASSLLGTGELFF. CDR3 nucleotides: TGTGCCAGCAGCTTGCTTGGTACCGGGGAGCTGTTTTTT.

In this sample, this clonotype turned up many times. This chain links TRBV12-3 or TRBV12-4 with TRBJ2-4; D not resolved. The CDR3 loop spans 13 amino acids. Trimming cost V 2 bases and J 3 bases, with 5 bases left between them. CDR3 protein: CASSLTGKNIQYF. CDR3 nucleotides: TGTGCCAGCAGTTTAACTGGCAAAAACATTCAGTACTTC.

This clonotype came up many times. The CDR3 nucleotides read TGCAGCGTTGAAGATTCGAGGGCGGGCGAGCAGTACTTC. Residues: CSVEDSRAGEQYF. The chain couples TRBV29-1 to TRBJ2-7, with TRBD2 as a possible D gene (5 bases). V was clipped by 0 bases and J by 6 bases, with 12 bases between them. Germline V gene data show CDR1 as SQVTM and CDR2 as ANQGSEA. The CDR3 totals 13 residues.

This clonotype was found a few times. This chain connects TRBV9 to TRBJ1-2; D is possibly TRBD1 (6 bases). CDR1 and CDR2 from the germline V gene are SGDLS and YYNGEE. V shed 4 bases and J shed 9 bases, with 22 bases lying between them. The CDR3 length is 15 residues. CDR3 in DNA: TGTGCCAGCAGCCCCGGAGGGACACTGGGGGGTAGCTACACCTTC. Amino acid sequence: CASSPGGTLGGSYTF.

This clonotype was detected a few times. This chain links TRBV20-1 with TRBJ2-3; TRBD2 is a possible D gene (6 bases). CDR3 size: 13 residues. Germline V gene sequence: CDR1 DFQATT, CDR2 SNEGSKA (reference sequence). Trimming left V 3 bases short and J 4 bases short, with 11 bases between. CDR3 nucleotide sequence: TGCAGTGCTAGGGCGGGGCCATCAGATACGCAGTATTTT. Translated: CSARAGPSDTQYF.